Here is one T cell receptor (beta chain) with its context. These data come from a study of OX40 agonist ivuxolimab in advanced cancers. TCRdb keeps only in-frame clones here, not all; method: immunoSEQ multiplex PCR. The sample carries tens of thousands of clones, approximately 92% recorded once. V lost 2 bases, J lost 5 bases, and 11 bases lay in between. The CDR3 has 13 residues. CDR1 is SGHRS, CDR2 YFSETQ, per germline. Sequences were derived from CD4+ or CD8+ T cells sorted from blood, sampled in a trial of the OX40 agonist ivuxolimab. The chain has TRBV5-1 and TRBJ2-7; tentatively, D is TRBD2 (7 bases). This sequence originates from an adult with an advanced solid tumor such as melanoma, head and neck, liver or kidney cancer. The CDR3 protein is CASSFRGADEQYF. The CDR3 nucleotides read TGCGCCAGCAGCTTTCGGGGGGCAGACGAGCAGTACTTC.